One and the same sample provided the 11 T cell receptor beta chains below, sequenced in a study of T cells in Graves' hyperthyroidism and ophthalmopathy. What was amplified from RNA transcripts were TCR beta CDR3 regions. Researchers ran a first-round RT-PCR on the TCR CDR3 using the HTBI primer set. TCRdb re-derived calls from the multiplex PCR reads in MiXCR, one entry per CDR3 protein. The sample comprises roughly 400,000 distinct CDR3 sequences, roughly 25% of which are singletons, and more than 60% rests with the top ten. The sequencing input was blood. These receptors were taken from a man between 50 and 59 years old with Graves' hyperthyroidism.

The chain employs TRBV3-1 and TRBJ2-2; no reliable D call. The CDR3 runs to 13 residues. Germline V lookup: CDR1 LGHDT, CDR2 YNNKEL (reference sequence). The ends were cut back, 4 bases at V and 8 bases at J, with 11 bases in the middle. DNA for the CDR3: TGTGCCAGCAGCCTTGCTTCGGGTGGGGAGCTGTTTTTT. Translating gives CASSLASGGELFF.

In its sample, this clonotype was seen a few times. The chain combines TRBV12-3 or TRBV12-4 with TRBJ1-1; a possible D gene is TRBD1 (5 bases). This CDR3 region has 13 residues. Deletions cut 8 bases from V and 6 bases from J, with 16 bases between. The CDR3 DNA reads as TGTGCCAGCGGAAGGAGCGGGGGACCTGAAGCTTTCTTT. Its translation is CASGRSGGPEAFF.

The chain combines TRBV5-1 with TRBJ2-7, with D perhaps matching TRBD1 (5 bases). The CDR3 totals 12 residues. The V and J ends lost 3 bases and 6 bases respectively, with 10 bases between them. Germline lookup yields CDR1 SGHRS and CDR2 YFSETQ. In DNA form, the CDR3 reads TGCGCCAGCAGCTCCCAGGGTACCGAGCAGTACTTC. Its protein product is CASSSQGTEQYF.

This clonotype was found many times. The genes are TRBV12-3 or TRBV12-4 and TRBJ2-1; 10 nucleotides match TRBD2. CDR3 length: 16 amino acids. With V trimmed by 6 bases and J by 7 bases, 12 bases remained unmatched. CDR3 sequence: CASRRQLAGVRNEQFF. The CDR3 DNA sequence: TGTGCCAGCAGACGACAGCTAGCGGGAGTTAGGAATGAGCAGTTCTTC.

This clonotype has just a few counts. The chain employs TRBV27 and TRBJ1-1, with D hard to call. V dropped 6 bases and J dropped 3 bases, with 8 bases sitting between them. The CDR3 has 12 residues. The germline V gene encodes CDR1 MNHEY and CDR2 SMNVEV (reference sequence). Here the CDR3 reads CASRAFYTEAFF. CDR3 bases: TGTGCCAGCAGGGCCTTTTACACTGAAGCTTTCTTT.

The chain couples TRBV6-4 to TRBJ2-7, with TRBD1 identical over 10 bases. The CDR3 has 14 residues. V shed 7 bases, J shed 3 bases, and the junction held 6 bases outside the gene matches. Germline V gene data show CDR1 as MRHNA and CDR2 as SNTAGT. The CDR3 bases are TGTGCCAGCACCCGGACAGGGGGGCGCTACGAGCAGTACTTC. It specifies CASTRTGGRYEQYF.

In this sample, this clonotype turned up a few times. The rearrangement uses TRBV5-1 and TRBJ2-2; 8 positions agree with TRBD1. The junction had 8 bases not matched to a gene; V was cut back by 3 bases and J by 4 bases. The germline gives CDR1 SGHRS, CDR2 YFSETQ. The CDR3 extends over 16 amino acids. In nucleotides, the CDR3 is TGCGCCAGCAGCTCACGCCTGGACAGGGCCACCGGGGAGCTGTTTTTT. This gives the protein CASSSRLDRATGELFF.

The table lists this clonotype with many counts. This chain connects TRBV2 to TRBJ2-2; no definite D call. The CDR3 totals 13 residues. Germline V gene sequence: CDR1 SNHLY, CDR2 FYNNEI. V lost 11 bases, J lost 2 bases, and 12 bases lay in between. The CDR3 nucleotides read TGTGCCGTCCCGGGTTCAAACACCGGGGAGCTGTTTTTT. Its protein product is CAVPGSNTGELFF.

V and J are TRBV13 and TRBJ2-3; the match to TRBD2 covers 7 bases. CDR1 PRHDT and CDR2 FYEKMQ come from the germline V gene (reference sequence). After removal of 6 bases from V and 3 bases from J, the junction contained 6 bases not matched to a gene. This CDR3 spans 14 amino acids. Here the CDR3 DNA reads TGTGCCAGCAGACCTCTAGCGGAAACAGATACGCAGTATTTT. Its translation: CASRPLAETDTQYF.

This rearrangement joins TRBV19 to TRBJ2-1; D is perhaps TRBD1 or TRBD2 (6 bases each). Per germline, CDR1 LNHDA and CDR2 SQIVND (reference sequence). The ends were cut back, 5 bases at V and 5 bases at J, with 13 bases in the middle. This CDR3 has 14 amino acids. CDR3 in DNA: TGTGCCAGTAGTCCAGGAGGGACACACAATGAGCAGTTCTTC. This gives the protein CASSPGGTHNEQFF.

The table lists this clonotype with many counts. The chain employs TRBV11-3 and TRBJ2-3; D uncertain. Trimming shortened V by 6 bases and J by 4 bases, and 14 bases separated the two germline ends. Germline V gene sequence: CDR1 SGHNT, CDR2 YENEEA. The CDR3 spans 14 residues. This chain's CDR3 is CASSSDWKADTQYF. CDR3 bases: TGTGCCAGCAGTTCAGACTGGAAGGCAGATACGCAGTATTTT.